The 4 T cell receptor beta chains in this list originate from one sample, sequenced in a study of T-cell memory formation after mild COVID-19. TCRdb reprocessed the 5' RACE reads via MiXCR and lists one record per CDR3 protein. In the table there are 550,000 to 650,000 distinct CDR3 sequences, approximately 15% of which are singletons. Sequencing was performed on PBMCs or a T cell subset sorted from them (not recorded which). The origin of the receptors is an adult woman who had mild COVID-19 (a few samples of this study predate the infection). Cell type and time point are not known.

This clonotype was picked up a small number of times. CDR3 sequence (DNA): TGCGCCAGCAGCTTGGGCTCCCCTAAGGACAGGACTGAAGCTTTCTTT. This encodes CASSLGSPKDRTEAFF. This rearrangement joins TRBV5-1 to TRBJ1-1; 7 positions agree with TRBD1. The CDR3 runs 16 residues. The V gene's germline CDR1 is SGHRS and CDR2 YFSETQ. V lost 0 bases and J lost 5; bases outside the gene matches: 10.

This clonotype appeared many times. This chain uses TRBV18 with TRBJ2-1, with unresolved D. The CDR3 length is 13 residues. Germline V lookup: CDR1 KGHSH, CDR2 LQKENI. V dropped 3 bases and J dropped 9 bases, with 12 bases sitting between them. The CDR3 DNA sequence: TGTGCCAGCTCACCTGGCTTGACGGGTGAGCAGTTCTTC. The encoded protein is CASSPGLTGEQFF. Filled out from reference TRBV18 and TRBJ2-1, the complete variable domain reads NAGVMQNPRHLVRRRGQEARLRCSPMKGHSHVYWYRQLPEEGLKFMVYLQKENIIDESGMPKERFSAEFPKEGPSILRIQQVVRGDSAAYFCASSPGLTGEQFFGPGTRLTVL.

The chain couples TRBV12-3 or TRBV12-4 to TRBJ1-1; 8 nucleotides align to TRBD1. The CDR3 runs 14 residues. Trimming removed 5 bases from V and 6 bases from J; junction bases left unmatched: 8. Here the CDR3 reads CASSPTGGGSEAFF. The CDR3 coding sequence is TGTGCCAGCAGTCCTACAGGGGGTGGGTCTGAAGCTTTCTTT.

There are a few counts of this clonotype. This sequence joins TRBV20-1 and TRBJ2-1; 8 bases align to TRBD2. Germline CDR1 and CDR2: DFQATT and SNEGSKA (reference sequence). CDR3 size: 14 residues. V shed 2 bases and J 3 bases; nucleotides not matched to a gene: 3. The CDR3 spells CSARSTSGYNEQFF. The CDR3 coding sequence is TGCAGTGCTAGAAGTACTAGCGGCTACAATGAGCAGTTCTTC.